This TCR beta chain appears in the sequencing data of a study of Ad26.COV2.S vaccination and SARS-CoV-2 variants. Overall study: Enrollment placed the donor in the COV1001 Ad26.COV2.S trial arm. Whole-study results and caveats: Non-spike TCR breadth was similar in vaccine and placebo recipients. Spike-specific TCR breadth was greater after Ad26.COV2.S than placebo.

CDR1 and CDR2 (germline): SGDLS, YYNGEE. Trimming stripped 4 bases from V and 5 bases from J, with 13 bases between. The CDR3 totals 15 residues. The protocol was immunoSEQ multiplex PCR, while the TCRdb copy is restricted to in-frame clones and leaves out a portion. The sample includes 300,000 to 350,000 clones, about 88% seen only once; the top ten take 6.4%. Described treatment: approximately 18 received Ad26.COV2.S at low or high dose, single or two shots; several received placebo; per-sample allocation not given. Sampling took place 63 days after the first vaccine or placebo injection. Expressing Wuhan-strain SARS-CoV-2 spike, an Ad26 vector served as the vaccine. Turning to this clone: The antigen is not known.

This TCR came from a person aged 18-65 years who received the Ad26.COV2.S COVID-19 vaccine or a placebo. This chain joins TRBV9 and TRBJ1-6; D is perhaps TRBD1 (6 bases). The sequenced sample was peripheral blood, obtained in a trial of Ad26.COV2.S vaccine versus placebo. The CDR3 region is CASSPGGPDNSPLHF. The DNA of the CDR3 is TGTGCCAGCAGCCCCGGGGGGCCAGATAATTCACCCCTCCACTTT. The variable domain in full, with the rest retrieved from reference TRBV9 and TRBJ1-6, is DSGVTQTPKHLITATGQRVTLRCSPRSGDLSVYWYQQSLDQGLQFLIQYYNGEERAKGNILERFSAQQFPDLHSELNLSSLELGDSALYFCASSPGGPDNSPLHFGNGTRLTVT.